This T cell receptor (beta chain) stems from a study of shared clonotypes between healthy human individuals. Roughly 27,000 T cell genomes, or about 200 ng DNA, went into the sorted-subset replicate PCRs. In the original workflow: Filtering differed, since immunoSEQ gave only junction sequences and no quality scores. This table comes from immunoSEQ multiplex PCR, and its TCRdb copy is limited to in-frame clones, with some not included. Clone size and the V and J calls come from that table; the DNA yielded D and trimming. This sample yields about 380,000 clones, of which about 96% are seen a single time; 0.32% belongs to the top ten. Study observations and caveats: Generation probabilities were higher for clonotypes shared across all four sorted-subset donors than for unshared ones.

About this clone itself: Its antigen is unidentified.

Germline V gives CDR1 LGHNA, CDR2 YNFKEQ. After removal of 1 base from V and 6 bases from J, the junction contained 14 bases not matched to a gene. This CDR3 has 18 residues. This receptor was obtained from a man aged 25 to 40 in good health. This chain uses TRBV4-2 with TRBJ2-3; 9 nucleotides align to TRBD2. The sequenced sample consisted of memory CD8+ T cells sorted from blood. The subset was: CD45RO+ cells pooled with CCR7-negative TemRA cells. CDR3 nucleotides: TGTGCCAGCAGCCAAGGACAAAATTTAAATCTAGCGGGGGATACGCAGTATTTT. Protein sequence: CASSQGQNLNLAGDTQYF.